The 8 T cell receptor beta chains reported below all come from one sample, sequenced in a study of control samples from healthy donors and cancer patients. Produced via immunoSEQ multiplex PCR; TCRdb's table is partial and in-frame only. Among just over 150,000 clones, 94% were seen once, and the ten largest hold roughly 8.4%. Sample: blood. The receptors come from a woman aged 40-49 years in good health.

The rearrangement links TRBV29-1 to TRBJ1-4; D gene unclear. Germline lookup yields CDR1 SQVTM and CDR2 ANQGSEA. The CDR3 length is 11 residues. Trimming took off 2 bases at V and 4 bases at J, with 2 bases between the two ends. The CDR3 DNA reads as TGCAGCGTTGAATATAATGAAAAACTGTTTTTT. Amino acids: CSVEYNEKLFF.

This chain connects TRBV6-6 to TRBJ1-5; D not resolved. Per germline, CDR1 MNHNY and CDR2 SVGAGI (reference sequence). V was pared by 0 bases and J by 9 bases, with 12 bases between. This CDR3 is 14 amino acids long. CDR3 region: CASSYSDGQGPQHF. The CDR3 DNA reads as TGTGCCAGCAGTTACTCGGACGGGCAAGGGCCCCAGCATTTT.

The chain employs TRBV29-1 and TRBJ1-1; no clear D gene. This CDR3 contains 12 residues. Trimming took off 3 bases at V and 3 bases at J, with 8 bases between the two ends. CDR1 is SQVTM, CDR2 ANQGSEA, per germline. In DNA, the CDR3 is TGCAGCGTTGACTCCGGGGACACTGAAGCTTTCTTT. The encoded protein is CSVDSGDTEAFF.

Only one count was recorded for this clone. This chain links TRBV7-9 with TRBJ2-1; no clear D. V shed 1 base and J shed 5 bases, with 9 bases lying between them. The CDR3 runs to 14 residues. In germline, CDR1 is SEHNR, CDR2 FQNEAQ (reference sequence). CDR3 nucleotide sequence: TGTGCCAGCAGCTTAGTGTCACAACACAATGAGCAGTTCTTC. Its protein product is CASSLVSQHNEQFF.

The gene calls are TRBV6-5 and TRBJ1-6; D uncertain. V was trimmed by 4 bases and J by 4 bases, leaving 8 bases between them. The CDR3 is 14 amino acids. The germline gives CDR1 MNHEY, CDR2 SVGAGI. The CDR3 loop reads CASSFNSYNSPLHF. The CDR3 bases are TGTGCCAGCAGTTTTAACTCTTATAATTCACCCCTCCACTTT.

The V and J genes are TRBV6-5 and TRBJ1-4; D might be TRBD1 (5 bases). Germline V lookup: CDR1 MNHEY, CDR2 SVGAGI. V lost 2 bases, J lost 8 bases, and 18 bases lay in between. The CDR3 is 16 amino acids. In nucleotides, the CDR3 is TGTGCCAGCAGTTACGATTTCGCTGGGGGTGGGGAAAAACTGTTTTTT. Amino acid sequence: CASSYDFAGGGEKLFF.

The V and J genes are TRBV11-2 and TRBJ1-2, with a possible D match to TRBD1 (5 bases). Per the germline V gene, CDR1 is SGHAT and CDR2 is FQNNGV. V lost 0 bases to trimming and J lost 0 bases, with 11 bases between them. The CDR3 spans 16 residues. The CDR3 DNA reads TGTGCCAGCAGCTTAGATCTGACAGTAGCTAACTATGGCTACACCTTC. Its protein is CASSLDLTVANYGYTF.

The chain links TRBV12-3 or TRBV12-4 to TRBJ2-1; possible D gene TRBD2, 6 bases. The CDR3 runs to 13 residues. Trimming cost V 7 bases and J 8 bases, with 15 bases left between them. The CDR3 spells CASTVAPGDEQFF. The DNA of the CDR3 is TGTGCCAGCACTGTAGCACCGGGGGATGAGCAGTTCTTC.